Listed here are 20 T cell receptor beta chains from one sample, sequenced in a study of blood T cell repertoires in COVID-19. Profiled with immunoSEQ multiplex PCR; TCRdb holds only in-frame clones, not every one. In the table there are fewer than 250,000 clones, approximately 80% of which are singletons. The sample was PBMCs or T cells enriched from blood (not recorded which). Every receptor here comes from a man in his sixties who had recovered from COVID-19.

The chain recombines TRBV7-2 with TRBJ1-2; a weak D match, TRBD1 (6 bases). CDR3 length equals 16 residues. V lost 5 bases and J lost 4, with 20 bases in between. Germline lookup yields CDR1 SGHTA and CDR2 FQGNSA. In nucleotides, the CDR3 is TGTGCCAGCAGCCTAAACCGGGACACGTCTCGCTATGGCTACACCTTC. It translates to CASSLNRDTSRYGYTF. The full variable domain, its missing parts supplied by reference TRBV7-2 and TRBJ1-2, is GAGVSQSPSNKVTEKGKDVELRCDPISGHTALYWYRQSLGQGLEFLIYFQGNSAPDKSGLPSDRFSAERTGGSVSTLTIQRTQQEDSAVYLCASSLNRDTSRYGYTFGSGTRLTVV.

The chain employs TRBV7-9 and TRBJ1-4, with 7 positions matching TRBD1. The trim removed 5 bases at V and 0 bases at J, leaving 12 bases unmatched. CDR1 is SEHNR, CDR2 FQNEAQ, per germline (reference sequence). The CDR3 consists of 18 residues. This CDR3 reads CASSRSFGTAATNEKLFF. CDR3 nucleotide sequence: TGTGCCAGCAGCCGTAGTTTTGGGACAGCTGCAACTAATGAAAAACTGTTTTTT.

V gene TRBV3-1 (or the pseudogene TRBV3-2) combines with J gene TRBJ1-1; no clear D gene. CDR1 is LGHDT, CDR2 YNNKEL, per germline (reference sequence). The CDR3 loop spans 15 amino acids. The V gene lost 0 bases and the J gene lost 3 bases, with 11 bases spanning the gap. CDR3 region: CASSQEEAGDTEAFF. The CDR3 nucleotides are TGTGCCAGCAGCCAAGAGGAGGCAGGCGACACTGAAGCTTTCTTT.

This rearrangement joins TRBV6-5 to TRBJ1-1; D not certain. The V end was cut by 6 bases, the J end by 1 base, with 9 bases between. CDR3 length: 13 residues. Germline assignment: CDR1 MNHEY and CDR2 SVGAGI. The CDR3 nucleotides read TGTGCCAGCAGGCCGGGAGCGAACACTGAAGCTTTCTTT. This encodes CASRPGANTEAFF.

V is TRBV7-9 and J is TRBJ2-3; 10 nucleotides match TRBD1. The length of the CDR3 is 17 residues. Germline V gene lookup returns CDR1 SEHNR and CDR2 FQNEAQ (reference sequence). J gave up 7 bases and V 4 bases, and 14 bases lay outside the gene matches. CDR3 coding DNA: TGTGCCAGCAGCTCGGAGGGGTCGACAGGGGGCTTGTATACGCAGTATTTT. Protein: CASSSEGSTGGLYTQYF.

The chain joins TRBV12-3 or TRBV12-4 to TRBJ1-1, with TRBD1 as a possible D gene (6 bases). The CDR3 loop spans 13 amino acids. V lost 5 bases and J 0 bases, leaving 7 bases between the germline ends. The CDR3 nucleotides read TGTGCCAGCAGTCCAGGGGTGAACACTGAAGCTTTCTTT. This sequence encodes CASSPGVNTEAFF.

V is TRBV6-5 and J is TRBJ1-5; perhaps TRBD1 as D (5 bases). CDR3 length: 14 residues. Trimming cost V 9 bases and J 4 bases, with 16 bases left between them. The germline V gene encodes CDR1 MNHEY and CDR2 SVGAGI. This CDR3 is CASTLGGGNQPQHF. As DNA, the CDR3 is TGTGCCAGTACCCTCGGGGGAGGTAATCAGCCCCAGCATTTT.

This sequence joins TRBV5-6 and TRBJ2-2; D might be TRBD1 (6 bases). CDR1 is SGHDT, CDR2 YYEEEE, per germline. CDR3 length equals 17 residues. Trimming took off 3 bases at V and 1 base at J, with 16 bases between the two ends. As DNA, the CDR3 is TGTGCCAGCAGCTCCGTACACCGACAGGAGAACACCGGGGAGCTGTTTTTT. Translated, it gives CASSSVHRQENTGELFF.

The chain couples TRBV5-8 to TRBJ2-7, with a possible D match to TRBD2 (5 bases). The CDR3 totals 15 residues. V dropped 2 bases and J dropped 4 bases, with 16 bases sitting between them. Per the germline V gene, CDR1 is SGHTS and CDR2 is YDEGEE. CDR3 amino acids: CASSFAPGYQYEQYF. The CDR3 DNA reads TGTGCCAGCAGCTTTGCGCCGGGGTATCAGTACGAGCAGTACTTC.

The V gene is TRBV2, the J gene TRBJ1-2; the D is unclear. The CDR3 contains 12 residues. Germline V gene data show CDR1 as SNHLY and CDR2 as FYNNEI. Trimming stripped 6 bases from V and 8 bases from J, with 13 bases between. CDR3 nucleotide sequence: TGTGCCAGCAGGGAGCAGTCCTTGGGCTACACCTTC. Protein: CASREQSLGYTF. Full variable domain (missing parts from reference TRBV2 and TRBJ1-2): EPEVTQTPSHQVTQMGQEVILRCVPISNHLYFYWYRQILGQKVEFLVSFYNNEISEKSEIFDDQFSVERPDGSNFTLKIRSTKLEDSAMYFCASREQSLGYTFGSGTRLTVV.

The V and J genes are TRBV11-1 and TRBJ2-5; D possibly corresponds to TRBD1 (7 bases). V lost 1 base and J 2 bases, leaving 14 bases between the germline ends. The CDR3 has 16 residues. Germline lookup yields CDR1 SGHAT and CDR2 FQDESV (reference sequence). CDR3 loop: CASSLDNRGGQETQYF. CDR3 DNA: TGTGCCAGCAGCTTAGACAACAGGGGAGGACAAGAGACCCAGTACTTC.

This chain links TRBV7-8 with TRBJ2-1; D is unclear. V lost 1 base and J lost 7, with 14 bases in between. Germline V gene lookup returns CDR1 SGHVS and CDR2 FQNEAQ. The CDR3 has 15 amino acids. The CDR3 protein is CASSLEPSRKNEQFF. The CDR3 DNA reads as TGTGCCAGCAGCTTAGAACCGTCCAGGAAAAATGAGCAGTTCTTC.

This chain joins TRBV7-6 and TRBJ2-3; 10 nucleotides align to TRBD2. The CDR3 covers 15 residues. The V and J ends lost 2 bases and 7 bases, in that order; junction bases with no gene match: 6. Germline CDR1 is SGHVS and CDR2 is FNYEAQ. The CDR3 loop reads CASSLWERGGHTQYF. The CDR3 nucleotides read TGTGCCAGCAGCTTATGGGAGCGGGGGGGACATACGCAGTATTTT.

This clone was detected only once. This chain joins TRBV10-3 and TRBJ2-1; 9 bases are a match to TRBD1. V was clipped by 6 bases and J by 5 bases; unmatched bases: 11. Germline CDR1 and CDR2: ENHRY and SYGVKD. This CDR3 has 16 residues. CDR3 protein: CAIRRETGTGNNEQFF. DNA of the CDR3: TGTGCCATCAGGAGAGAAACCGGGACAGGGAACAATGAGCAGTTCTTC.

The V and J genes are TRBV6-5 and TRBJ2-7, with D maybe TRBD1 (6 bases). The V end was cut by 0 bases, the J end by 5 bases, with 17 bases between. The CDR3 length is 16 residues. Per germline, CDR1 MNHEY and CDR2 SVGAGI. The CDR3 region is CASSYSGQGRGDEQYF. CDR3 in DNA: TGTGCCAGCAGTTACTCTGGGCAGGGGCGCGGCGACGAGCAGTACTTC.

Here the CDR3 reads CASSYRRQGNEKLFF. The CDR3 bases are TGTGCCAGCAGCTACCGAAGACAGGGGAATGAAAAACTGTTTTTT. This chain joins TRBV7-2 and TRBJ1-4; 8 bases are shared with TRBD1. V lost 4 bases, J lost 5 bases, and 6 bases stayed unmatched. The germline CDR1 and CDR2 sequences are SGHTA and FQGNSA. The CDR3 has 15 amino acids. The variable domain in full, with the rest retrieved from reference TRBV7-2 and TRBJ1-4, is GAGVSQSPSNKVTEKGKDVELRCDPISGHTALYWYRQSLGQGLEFLIYFQGNSAPDKSGLPSDRFSAERTGGSVSTLTIQRTQQEDSAVYLCASSYRRQGNEKLFFGSGTQLSVL.

For this clone: The junction differs from germline at one of its ends, possibly a read error. The chain carries TRBV7-7 and TRBJ2-1; TRBD2 matches at 14 bases. This CDR3 has 15 residues. Germline loops: CDR1 SSHAT, CDR2 FNYEAQ (reference sequence). CDR3 nucleotides: TGTGCTAGCAGCCCTGGGACTAGCGGGGGATATGAGCAGTTCTTC. This translates into CASSPGTSGGYEQFF.

This clone came up a few times. V is TRBV25-1 and J is TRBJ2-1; 8 nucleotides match TRBD2. Germline CDR1 MGHDK, CDR2 SYGVNS. The V and J ends lost 6 bases and 7 bases, in that order; junction bases with no gene match: 8. The CDR3 is 14 amino acids. CDR3 sequence reads: CASSGAGAKNEQFF. In nucleotides, the CDR3 is TGTGCCAGCAGCGGAGCGGGGGCCAAAAATGAGCAGTTCTTC.

The chain links TRBV27 to TRBJ1-2; 7 bases are a match to TRBD1. V lost 5 bases to trimming and J lost 8 bases; unmatched junction nucleotides: 5. This CDR3 contains 12 residues. Germline CDR1 is MNHEY and CDR2 is SMNVEV (reference sequence). In DNA form, the CDR3 reads TGTGCCAGCAGTCGAGACAGGGAAGGCTACACCTTC. Translated: CASSRDREGYTF.

This clone was counted once. The CDR3 DNA reads TGCAGCGTTGTCGCCCTCAGGACAGGGGGGGGCCAAGAGACCCAGTACTTC. Its translation is CSVVALRTGGGQETQYF. This chain uses TRBV29-1 with TRBJ2-5; 10 nucleotides align to TRBD1. From germline, CDR1 is SQVTM and CDR2 ANQGSEA. Losses at the gene ends were 4 bases for V and 1 base for J; bases not matched to a gene: 12. This CDR3 has 17 amino acids.